One sample yielded the 18 T cell receptor beta chains listed below, sequenced in a study of a mutant IDH1 vaccine in newly diagnosed glioma. These receptors' antigens are unknown. The protocol was immunoSEQ multiplex PCR, while the TCRdb copy is restricted to in-frame clones and leaves out a portion. The sample yields tens of thousands of clones, around 70% seen once. As for time point: week 11, during vaccination. Doses consisted of 300 ug of mutant IDH1 20-mer peptide each, paired with topical imiquimod. The sample here was peripheral blood mononuclear cells (PBMCs), taken from a glioma patient whose treatment included an IDH1 peptide vaccine. The receptors stem from a man aged 18 to 35 with glioma. Some clones in this sample may be carry-over from other donors' samples.

V is TRBV27 and J is TRBJ1-2, with 8 positions matching TRBD1. In germline, CDR1 is MNHEY, CDR2 SMNVEV (reference sequence). The CDR3 consists of 13 residues. V shed 4 bases, J shed 4 bases, and the junction held 2 bases outside the gene matches. CDR3 protein: CASSSDRVYGYTF. The DNA for the CDR3 is TGTGCCAGCAGTTCGGACAGGGTCTATGGCTACACCTTC.

CDR3 loop: CASSFDETSYEQYF. CDR3 bases: TGTGCCAGCAGCTTTGACGAGACCTCCTACGAGCAGTACTTC. The V call is TRBV7-9, the J call TRBJ2-7; no definite D call. Germline V CDR1 and CDR2: SEHNR, FQNEAQ (reference sequence). Trimming left V 3 bases short and J 0 bases short, with 9 bases between. This CDR3 region has 14 residues.

The gene calls are TRBV4-3 and TRBJ1-2, with no clear D. This CDR3 comprises 18 residues. The V gene lost 0 bases and the J gene lost 4 bases, with 21 bases spanning the gap. Germline values: CDR1 LGHNA, CDR2 YSLEER. The DNA of the CDR3 is TGCGCCAGCAGCCAAGATAACAACCCCTCCAGGAACTTCTATGGCTACACCTTC. This sequence encodes CASSQDNNPSRNFYGYTF.

This rearrangement joins TRBV4-1 to TRBJ2-6, with TRBD1 matching 9 bases. The junction had 8 bases not matched to a gene; V was cut back by 2 bases and J by 0 bases. Germline V gives CDR1 MGHRA, CDR2 YSYEKL. The CDR3 runs to 19 residues. CDR3 nucleotide sequence: TGCGCCAGCAGCCAACCCCGGGACAGGGCCAGCTCTGGGGCCAACGTCCTGACTTTC. This translates into CASSQPRDRASSGANVLTF.

The chain recombines TRBV7-8 with TRBJ2-5; D tentatively reads TRBD1 or TRBD2 (5 bases each). The CDR3 is 15 amino acids. V lost 4 bases to trimming and J lost 4 bases, with 16 bases between them. Germline V gene lookup returns CDR1 SGHVS and CDR2 FQNEAQ. DNA for the CDR3: TGTGCCAGCAGCTGGGCCCTCGGGGCCATAGAGACCCAGTACTTC. This codes for CASSWALGAIETQYF. The full variable domain, its missing parts supplied by reference TRBV7-8 and TRBJ2-5, is GAGVSQSPRYKVAKRGQDVALRCDPISGHVSLFWYQQALGQGPEFLTYFQNEAQLDKSGLPSDRFFAERPEGSVSTLKIQRTQQEDSAVYLCASSWALGAIETQYFGPGTRLLVL.

The V gene is TRBV6-5, the J gene TRBJ1-4, with D unclear. V lost 7 bases and J 5 bases, leaving 14 bases between the germline ends. Germline CDR1 reads MNHEY; CDR2 reads SVGAGI. The CDR3 extends over 14 amino acids. The CDR3 loop is CASKDGGWNEKLFF. DNA for the CDR3: TGTGCCAGCAAGGACGGAGGGTGGAATGAAAAACTGTTTTTT.

The chain couples TRBV9 to TRBJ2-3; D is possibly TRBD1 or TRBD2 (7 bases each). V lost 10 bases, J lost 0 bases, and 15 bases lay in between. Germline assignment: CDR1 SGDLS and CDR2 YYNGEE. The length of the CDR3 is 14 residues. CDR3 in amino acids: CASRGGLSTDTQYF. In DNA, the CDR3 is TGTGCCTCCAGGGGGGGGTTAAGCACAGATACGCAGTATTTT.

The V gene is TRBV10-3, the J gene TRBJ1-1, with 7 bases identical to TRBD1. Per the germline V gene, CDR1 is ENHRY and CDR2 is SYGVKD. V dropped 4 bases and J dropped 0; count of bases not matched to a gene: 5. The CDR3 runs to 15 residues. CDR3 bases: TGTGCCATCAGTGGGAAGACAGGGATGAACACTGAAGCTTTCTTT. Its protein product is CAISGKTGMNTEAFF.

J is TRBJ1-5 and V is TRBV4-3, with a tentative D call TRBD1 (5 bases). The CDR3 totals 14 residues. With 0 bases removed from V and 5 bases from J, the gap between germline ends came to 8 bases. The V gene's germline CDR1 is LGHNA and CDR2 YSLEER. This CDR3 reads CASSQDRGDQPQHF. The CDR3, as DNA: TGCGCCAGCAGCCAAGATCGAGGGGATCAGCCCCAGCATTTT.

This clone was observed a few times. The chain joins TRBV7-9 to TRBJ2-7; D not resolved. The CDR3 is made up of 13 amino acids. Per germline, CDR1 SEHNR and CDR2 FQNEAQ (reference sequence). Trimming cost V 10 bases and J 0 bases, with 13 bases left between them. This CDR3 is CATTSQDSYEQYF. CDR3 sequence (DNA): TGTGCCACCACGAGTCAGGACTCCTACGAGCAGTACTTC.

This clone was counted once. This chain joins TRBV19 and TRBJ2-7, with D perhaps TRBD2 (5 bases). Trimming left V 0 bases short and J 3 bases short, with 15 bases between. The germline V gene encodes CDR1 LNHDA and CDR2 SQIVND (reference sequence). CDR3 length: 16 residues. This CDR3 is CASSIELEGAYYEQYF. CDR3 DNA: TGTGCCAGTAGTATAGAACTTGAGGGTGCCTACTACGAGCAGTACTTC.

The chain joins TRBV4-2 to TRBJ1-2; 8 positions agree with TRBD1. Germline V lookup: CDR1 LGHNA, CDR2 YNFKEQ. This CDR3 comprises 16 residues. V shed 3 bases, J shed 3 bases, and the junction held 9 bases outside the gene matches. This chain's CDR3 is CASSHFTGGQDYGYTF. CDR3 coding DNA: TGTGCCAGCAGCCATTTTACAGGGGGGCAGGACTATGGCTACACCTTC.

The chain carries TRBV2 and TRBJ2-3, with 7 bases fitting TRBD2. The length of the CDR3 is 13 residues. V dropped 8 bases and J dropped 2; count of bases not matched to a gene: 4. CDR1 and CDR2 (germline): SNHLY, FYNNEI. The CDR3 loop reads CASGGGITDTQYF. CDR3 coding DNA: TGTGCCAGCGGGGGGGGGATCACAGATACGCAGTATTTT.

This clone was counted only a few times. This chain joins TRBV2 and TRBJ1-3; 8 bases agree with TRBD1. Germline V gene sequence: CDR1 SNHLY, CDR2 FYNNEI. The CDR3 has 16 amino acids. Unmatched junction bases numbered 7, after V lost 3 bases and J lost 3 bases. The CDR3 protein is CASSEDRDVFGNTIYF. The CDR3 nucleotides read TGTGCCAGCAGTGAGGACAGGGATGTCTTTGGAAACACCATATATTTT.

The gene calls are TRBV10-3 and TRBJ1-1; 8 positions agree with TRBD1. J lost 1 base, V lost 10 bases, and 2 bases had no gene match. CDR3 length: 12 residues. Germline V gives CDR1 ENHRY, CDR2 SYGVKD. The CDR3 nucleotides are TGTGCCACCGGACAGGGGAACACTGAAGCTTTCTTT. Translation gives CATGQGNTEAFF.

Written as DNA, the CDR3 is TGTGCCAGCAGCGGAGAGGTTAGCACAGATACGCAGTATTTT. Protein: CASSGEVSTDTQYF. The chain employs TRBV9 and TRBJ2-3; unclear D gene. Looked up from germline, CDR1 is SGDLS and CDR2 is YYNGEE. V gave up 3 bases and J gave up 0 bases, with 8 bases separating them. The CDR3 sequence is 14 residues long.

The genes are TRBV10-3 and TRBJ2-7; D is unresolved. Trimming stripped 4 bases from V and 2 bases from J, with 12 bases between. There are 14 residues in the CDR3. Per the germline V gene, CDR1 is ENHRY and CDR2 is SYGVKD. In DNA form, the CDR3 reads TGTGCCATCAGTGGGGCCGGCCTAACCTACGAGCAGTACTTC. Encoded protein: CAISGAGLTYEQYF.

The rearrangement links TRBV4-2 to TRBJ1-1, with D perhaps matching TRBD1 (5 bases). Germline CDR1 is LGHNA and CDR2 is YNFKEQ. This CDR3 is built from 13 residues. Trimming removed 0 bases at V and 12 bases at J, with 14 bases between. The CDR3 sequence: CASSQDGTPGTFF. CDR3 sequence (DNA): TGTGCCAGCAGCCAAGATGGGACCCCGGGGACTTTCTTT.